The 21 T cell receptor beta chains reported below all come from one sample, sequenced in a study of response to subunit inactivated influenza vaccine. TCRdb reprocessed the RT-PCR reads via MiXCR and lists one record per CDR3 protein. The sample shows some 600,000 distinct CDR3 sequences, 14% of them seen only once. Sequencing was performed on PBMCs from blood, taken around 14 days before vaccination. These receptors were collected from a man aged 50 to 60 who received an inactivated influenza vaccine.

This clonotype was observed once. The V gene is TRBV12-3 or TRBV12-4, the J gene TRBJ2-4; D possibly corresponds to TRBD2 (5 bases). The CDR3 is 13 residues long. Trimming removed 3 bases at V and 8 bases at J, with 11 bases between. Here the CDR3 reads CASSFGVLDIQYF. The CDR3 DNA reads TGTGCCAGCAGTTTCGGGGTGTTAGACATTCAGTACTTC.

This clonotype was seen more than once but under ten times. The rearrangement uses TRBV28 and TRBJ1-2; no clear D. The germline CDR1 and CDR2 sequences are MDHEN and SYDVKM. The CDR3 has 14 residues. The V end lost 7 bases, the J end lost 5 bases, and 17 bases lay between the germline ends. The CDR3 sequence is CASTPGWATYGYTF. In nucleotides, the CDR3 is TGTGCCAGCACCCCTGGGTGGGCTACGTATGGCTACACCTTC.

This clonotype occurred a few times. This chain uses TRBV20-1 with TRBJ1-2; TRBD1 aligns across 9 bases. CDR3 size: 14 residues. V shed 3 bases, J shed 4 bases, and the junction held 6 bases outside the gene matches. In germline, CDR1 is DFQATT, CDR2 SNEGSKA (reference sequence). The CDR3 DNA reads as TGCAGTGCTAGGGCCGGACAGGGGTTCTATGGCTACACCTTC. It translates to CSARAGQGFYGYTF.

The chain carries TRBV5-1 and TRBJ1-4; D remains unclear. The germline gives CDR1 SGHRS, CDR2 YFSETQ. The ends were cut back, 1 base at V and 10 bases at J, with 17 bases in the middle. The CDR3 runs to 15 residues. The CDR3 DNA sequence: TGCGCCAGCAGCTTGAGCGCGGGAATTCGGGGAAAACTGTTTTTT. This encodes CASSLSAGIRGKLFF. The full variable domain, in which reference TRBV5-1 and TRBJ1-4 provide the parts outside the CDR3, is KAGVTQTPRYLIKTRGQQVTLSCSPISGHRSVSWYQQTPGQGLQFLFEYFSETQRNKGNFPGRFSGRQFSNSRSEMNVSTLELGDSALYLCASSLSAGIRGKLFFGSGTQLSVL.

The genes are TRBV4-1 and TRBJ2-3; the D is unclear. V lost 4 bases to trimming and J lost 2 bases, with 13 bases between them. The CDR3 consists of 15 residues. The germline V gene encodes CDR1 MGHRA and CDR2 YSYEKL. The DNA for the CDR3 is TGCGCCAGCAGCCCGCACACATATGACACAGATACGCAGTATTTT. Amino acid sequence: CASSPHTYDTDTQYF.

This clonotype showed up just a few times. J is TRBJ1-5 and V is TRBV12-3 or TRBV12-4; D is ambiguous. The CDR3 has 14 residues. V lost 5 bases and J 0 bases, leaving 8 bases between the germline ends. The CDR3 DNA sequence: TGTGCCAGCAGTGCGGAGTATAGCAATCAGCCCCAGCATTTT. Protein sequence: CASSAEYSNQPQHF.

There are a few counts of this clonotype. This chain joins TRBV5-1 and TRBJ2-2; the D gene is possibly TRBD2 (5 bases). CDR1 is SGHRS, CDR2 YFSETQ, per germline. The CDR3 contains 17 residues. The ends were cut back, 4 bases at V and 5 bases at J, with 21 bases in the middle. The CDR3 region is CASSTGERETATGELFF. The CDR3 DNA reads as TGCGCCAGCAGCACCGGGGAAAGGGAGACTGCGACCGGGGAGCTGTTTTTT.

The CDR3 here is CASSPHPADEQFF. CDR3 DNA: TGCGCCAGCAGCCCCCACCCGGCCGATGAGCAGTTCTTC. The chain recombines TRBV4-1 with TRBJ2-1; D ambiguous. V shed 4 bases and J shed 8 bases, with 12 bases lying between them. Germline CDR1 MGHRA, CDR2 YSYEKL. The CDR3 runs 13 residues.

This clonotype turned up a few times. The chain carries TRBV7-3 and TRBJ2-5; TRBD1 matches 7 bases. The length of the CDR3 is 16 residues. Germline V gene lookup returns CDR1 SGHTA and CDR2 FQGTGA. V lost 1 base, J lost 5 bases, and 10 bases stayed unmatched. CDR3 nucleotides: TGTGCCAGCAGCTTAAGCAGCAGGGGGAACGGGGAGACCCAGTACTTC. Translation: CASSLSSRGNGETQYF.

This clonotype was observed a few times. The V call is TRBV7-2, the J call TRBJ1-1; D call uncertain. V was cut by 4 bases and J by 4 bases, with 13 bases left in between. Per germline, CDR1 SGHTA and CDR2 FQGNSA. The CDR3 has 14 residues. The DNA of the CDR3 is TGTGCCAGCAGCTCCCTGGGTGGGAGCACTGAAGCTTTCTTT. Encoded protein: CASSSLGGSTEAFF.

A few counts support this clonotype. The chain carries TRBV12-3 or TRBV12-4 and TRBJ2-1; 14 nucleotides match TRBD2. This CDR3 region has 18 residues. With V trimmed by 5 bases and J by 4 bases, 10 bases remained unmatched. CDR3 coding DNA: TGTGCCAGCAGTGGGACTAGCGGGAGTAGGGGGGTGTACAATGAGCAGTTCTTC. Amino acids: CASSGTSGSRGVYNEQFF.

This clonotype was seen a handful of times. The genes are TRBV5-5 and TRBJ2-3, with D tentatively TRBD1 or TRBD2 (6 bases each). Trimming took 6 bases from V and 5 from J, leaving 16 bases between them. Germline-derived CDR1 and CDR2 are SGHKS and YYEKEE (reference sequence). CDR3 length: 14 residues. The CDR3 spells CASKPGARKDTQYF. The CDR3 DNA reads as TGTGCCAGCAAGCCGGGGGCGCGGAAAGATACGCAGTATTTT.

Only one count was recorded for this clonotype. This chain uses TRBV12-3 or TRBV12-4 with TRBJ2-3; TRBD2 agrees at 8 bases. CDR3 length equals 16 residues. J gave up 2 bases and V 4 bases, and 8 bases lay outside the gene matches. CDR3 sequence (DNA): TGTGCCAGCAGTTCCCCTTTAGCGGGGATCACAGATACGCAGTATTTT. As protein: CASSSPLAGITDTQYF.

A remark on this clonotype: Given the absence of the conserved phenylalanine or tryptophan at the CDR3 end, a read error is likely. This chain connects TRBV11-3 to TRBJ2-2; 8 bases align to TRBD2. The CDR3 sequence is 15 residues long. With 5 bases clipped from V and 5 bases from J, the junction kept 7 bases outside the gene matches. Germline lookup yields CDR1 SGHNT and CDR2 YENEEA. CDR3 residues: CASSLGVAGTGELFC. In nucleotides, the CDR3 is TGTGCCAGCAGCCTGGGGGTAGCGGGAACCGGGGAGCTGTTTTGT.

This clonotype was observed at least ten times. The V gene is TRBV20-1, the J gene TRBJ1-2; 8 bases map to TRBD1. Losses at the gene ends were 1 base for V and 1 base for J; bases not matched to a gene: 11. The germline CDR1 and CDR2 sequences are DFQATT and SNEGSKA (reference sequence). The CDR3 runs 17 residues. CDR3 residues: CSARADRAYEINYGYTF. The CDR3 nucleotides read TGCAGTGCTAGAGCGGACAGGGCCTATGAAATTAACTATGGCTACACCTTC.

The chain uses TRBV12-3 or TRBV12-4 and TRBJ1-6; D is uncertain. CDR3 size: 16 residues. Trimming stripped 3 bases from V and 0 bases from J, with 9 bases between. The DNA of the CDR3 is TGTGCCAGCAGTTTTGGTGCATACTCCTATAATTCACCCCTCCACTTT. It specifies CASSFGAYSYNSPLHF.

This clonotype was picked up many times. The V gene is TRBV20-1, the J gene TRBJ2-7; D not resolved. Trimming pared 6 bases from V and 0 bases from J, leaving 12 bases between. This CDR3 contains 13 residues. From germline, CDR1 is DFQATT and CDR2 SNEGSKA (reference sequence). This CDR3 is CSAAHPSSYEQYF. The CDR3 DNA is TGCAGTGCCGCGCACCCAAGCTCCTACGAGCAGTACTTC.

Notes on this clonotype: A read error may explain this, as a much larger clone is one base away. The chain has TRBV7-2 and TRBJ2-7; no reliable D call. Germline V gene data show CDR1 as SGHTA and CDR2 as FQGNSA. The V gene lost 4 bases and the J gene lost 3 bases, with 13 bases spanning the gap. This CDR3 has 14 residues. The CDR3 loop reads CASSSQKISYEQYF. In DNA, the CDR3 is TGTGCCAGCAGCTCCCAAAAGATTAGCTACGAGCAGTACTTC.

The rearrangement uses TRBV7-2 and TRBJ2-5; D not certain. V was cut by 3 bases and J by 4 bases, with 12 bases left in between. Germline V gene lookup returns CDR1 SGHTA and CDR2 FQGNSA. This CDR3 region has 14 residues. The CDR3 nucleotides are TGTGCCAGCAGCTTTCTCTCGGCTTCAGAGACCCAGTACTTC. Its translation is CASSFLSASETQYF.

V gene TRBV15 combines with J gene TRBJ2-5; D call uncertain. This CDR3 spans 15 amino acids. Between the trimmed V and J ends, which lost 0 bases and 5 bases, there was a span of 13 bases. CDR1 and CDR2 (germline): LNHNV, YYDKDF (reference sequence). The DNA for the CDR3 is TGTGCCACCAGCAGAGAGTTCTTTGCGCGGGAGACCCAGTACTTC. It codes for CATSREFFARETQYF. The full variable domain, its missing parts supplied by reference TRBV15 and TRBJ2-5, is DAMVIQNPRYQVTQFGKPVTLSCSQTLNHNVMYWYQQKSSQAPKLLFHYYDKDFNNEADTPDNFQSRRPNTSFCFLDIRSPGLGDTAMYLCATSREFFARETQYFGPGTRLLVL.

The chain recombines TRBV7-6 with TRBJ2-7, with D uncertain. The CDR3 length is 14 residues. With 4 bases removed from V and 1 base from J, the gap between germline ends came to 11 bases. Per the germline V gene, CDR1 is SGHVS and CDR2 is FNYEAQ. The CDR3 region has the DNA TGTGCCAGCAGCTCCACCGGTATTTCCTACGAGCAGTACTTC. Its protein product is CASSSTGISYEQYF.